This T cell receptor (beta chain) stems from a study of OX40 agonist ivuxolimab in advanced cancers. Study summary: Three patients had partial responses: one hepatocellular carcinoma, two cutaneous melanoma. Whole-study findings and limits: Some of the lowest clonal expansion was seen in partial responders at 0.1-3.0 mg/kg. The average count of expanded clones was higher among CD8+ T cells than among CD4+. At 0.1 to 3.0 mg/kg and by week 6, CD4+ and CD8+ T cells in the blood had expanded clonally.

The repertoire was sequenced with immunoSEQ multiplex PCR; TCRdb's copy has only in-frame clones and lacks some. This sample has about 22,000 clones; approximately 80% occur once, and the top ten carry about 35%. Looked up from germline, CDR1 is MNHEY and CDR2 is SMNVEV (reference sequence). This CDR3 has 15 amino acids. The V gene lost 5 bases and the J gene lost 5 bases, with 18 bases spanning the gap. Of note for this clone: Its target is unknown.

This receptor was identified in an adult with an advanced solid tumor such as melanoma, head and neck, liver or kidney cancer. The starting material was CD4+ or CD8+ T cells sorted from blood, obtained in a trial of the OX40 agonist ivuxolimab. The V and J genes are TRBV27 and TRBJ1-2; TRBD1 might be the D (6 bases). The CDR3, as DNA: TGTGCCAGCAGTATCCATTCGACAGGAGGTTATGGCTACACCTTC. This gives the protein CASSIHSTGGYGYTF.